This T cell receptor beta chain originates from a study of blood T cell repertoires in COVID-19. For the study at large: Specimens from acute and convalescent COVID-19 originated in the United States, Italy and Spain.

Donors in Cohort 3 counted as recovered after two negative PCRs, clearance, or symptom resolution. This CDR3 comprises 11 residues. Germline V lookup: CDR1 SNHLY, CDR2 FYNNEI. The V end lost 6 bases, the J end lost 3 bases, and 4 bases lay between the germline ends. Some clones are missing from TCRdb's copy, which holds only in-frame ones; the method was immunoSEQ multiplex PCR. The table has about 260,000 clones, around 88% seen once. This TCR derives from a woman between 45 and 60 years old who had recovered from COVID-19. The J gene is TRBJ2-3, the V gene TRBV2; no definite D call. The sample taken for sequencing was PBMCs or T cells enriched from blood (not recorded which). CDR3: CASRSTDTQYF. The DNA for the CDR3 is TGTGCCAGCAGGTCGACAGATACGCAGTATTTT.